This T cell receptor beta chain was profiled in a study of blood T cell repertoires in COVID-19. Authors' processing steps: Counts of nucleated cells, estimated from reference gene primer amplification, were obtained. Only in-frame clones appear in the TCRdb table, and some are missing; sequencing was by immunoSEQ multiplex PCR. That table supplies the V and J calls and clone size; D and trimming were determined from the DNA. The sample has roughly 93,000 clones; over 70% are singletons. This clone has just a few counts. V was clipped by 1 base and J by 8 bases; unmatched bases: 10. CDR3 length equals 15 residues. The germline CDR1 and CDR2 sequences are SGHTS and YDEGEE.

Sequenced material: peripheral blood. The chain recombines TRBV5-8 with TRBJ1-2; 8 nucleotides line up with TRBD1. This receptor was obtained from a woman older than 75 with acute or convalescent COVID-19. In DNA form, the CDR3 reads TGTGCCAGCAGCTTGAGACGGCAGGGGGCGGGAGGCTACACCTTC. Protein sequence: CASSLRRQGAGGYTF. The full variable domain, its missing parts supplied by reference TRBV5-8 and TRBJ1-2, is EAGVTQSPTHLIKTRGQQATLRCSPISGHTSVYWYQQALGLGLQFLLWYDEGEERNRGNFPPRFSGRQFPNYSSELNVNALELEDSALYLCASSLRRQGAGGYTFGSGTRLTVV.